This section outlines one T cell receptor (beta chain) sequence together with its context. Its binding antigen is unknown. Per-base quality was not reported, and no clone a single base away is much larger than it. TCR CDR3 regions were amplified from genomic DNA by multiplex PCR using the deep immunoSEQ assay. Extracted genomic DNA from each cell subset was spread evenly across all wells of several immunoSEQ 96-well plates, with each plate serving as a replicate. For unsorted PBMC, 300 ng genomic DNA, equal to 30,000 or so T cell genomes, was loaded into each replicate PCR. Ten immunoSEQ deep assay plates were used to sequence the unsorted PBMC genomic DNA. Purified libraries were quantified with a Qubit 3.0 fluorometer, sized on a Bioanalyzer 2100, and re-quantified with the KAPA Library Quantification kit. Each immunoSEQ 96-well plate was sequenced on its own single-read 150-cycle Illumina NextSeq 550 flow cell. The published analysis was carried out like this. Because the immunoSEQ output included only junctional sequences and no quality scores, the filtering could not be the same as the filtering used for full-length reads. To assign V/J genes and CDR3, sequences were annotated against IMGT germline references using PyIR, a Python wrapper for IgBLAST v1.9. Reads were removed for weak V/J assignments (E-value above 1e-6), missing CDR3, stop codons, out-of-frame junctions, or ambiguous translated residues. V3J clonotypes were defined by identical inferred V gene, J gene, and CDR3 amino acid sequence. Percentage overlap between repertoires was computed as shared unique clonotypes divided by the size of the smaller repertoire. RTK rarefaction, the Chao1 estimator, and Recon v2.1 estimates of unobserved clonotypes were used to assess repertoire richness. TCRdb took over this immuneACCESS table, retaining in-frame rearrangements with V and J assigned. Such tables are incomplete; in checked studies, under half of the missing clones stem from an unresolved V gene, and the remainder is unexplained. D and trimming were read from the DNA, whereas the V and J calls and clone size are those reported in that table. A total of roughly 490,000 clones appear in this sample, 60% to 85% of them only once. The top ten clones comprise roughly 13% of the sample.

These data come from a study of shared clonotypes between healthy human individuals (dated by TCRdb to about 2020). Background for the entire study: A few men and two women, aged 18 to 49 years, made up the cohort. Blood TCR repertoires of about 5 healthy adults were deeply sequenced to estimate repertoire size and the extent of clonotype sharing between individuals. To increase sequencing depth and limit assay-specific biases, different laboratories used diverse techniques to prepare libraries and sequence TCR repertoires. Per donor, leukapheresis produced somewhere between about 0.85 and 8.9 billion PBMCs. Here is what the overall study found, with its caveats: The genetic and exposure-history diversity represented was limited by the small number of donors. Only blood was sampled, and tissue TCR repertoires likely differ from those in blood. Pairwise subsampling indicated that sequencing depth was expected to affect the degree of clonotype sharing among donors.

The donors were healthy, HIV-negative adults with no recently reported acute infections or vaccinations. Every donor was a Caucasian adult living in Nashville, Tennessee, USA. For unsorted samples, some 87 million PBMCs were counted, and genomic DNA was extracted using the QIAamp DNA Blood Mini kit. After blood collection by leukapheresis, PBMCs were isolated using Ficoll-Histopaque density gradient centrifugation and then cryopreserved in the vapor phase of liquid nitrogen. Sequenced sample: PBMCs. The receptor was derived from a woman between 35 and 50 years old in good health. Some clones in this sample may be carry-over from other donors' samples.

The DNA sequence is given as TGTGCCAGCAGTGAACTTCCAGGGAAGGATCAGCCCCAGCATTTT. This codes for CASSELPGKDQPQHF. The chain is assembled from TRBV6-1 and TRBJ1-5; the D segment could be TRBD1, given 5 matching bases. The germline V gene provides CDR1 MNHNS and CDR2 SASEGT. The CDR3 goes from the cysteine to the phenylalanine over 15 residues. Only the CDR3 part of the read is kept: 45 bases, read in frame from the first base. V and J lose 2 bases and 5 bases, and a span of 13 bases separates them.